The 6 T cell receptor beta chains presented below share a single source sample, sequenced in a study of a mutant IDH1 vaccine in newly diagnosed glioma. Described time point: baseline, week 1 (first vaccination visit). Specified treatment: pre-vaccination baseline after standard-of-care therapy. Profiling relied on immunoSEQ multiplex PCR, and the TCRdb table lists in-frame clones only, not all of them. The table has 98,000 or so clones, approximately 90% seen once. Sequences were derived from PBMCs, sampled from a glioma patient treated with radiotherapy, temozolomide or both. The origin of the receptors is a woman aged 50 to 65 with glioma.

This chain links TRBV6-1 with TRBJ2-2; a weak D match, TRBD1 (7 bases). The ends were cut back, 4 bases at V and 7 bases at J, with 16 bases in the middle. This CDR3 has 15 residues. From germline, CDR1 is MNHNS and CDR2 SASEGT. The CDR3 protein is CASSAFQGGRGELFF. The CDR3 DNA follows: TGTGCCAGCAGTGCCTTTCAGGGGGGTCGCGGGGAGCTGTTTTTT.

The chain's CDR3 is CASSQEDSGNTIYF. In DNA form, the CDR3 reads TGTGCCAGCAGCCAGGAGGACTCTGGAAACACCATATATTTT. This chain connects TRBV5-4 to TRBJ1-3; D is unresolved. The CDR3 covers 14 residues. Germline CDR1 and CDR2: SGHNT and YYREEE (reference sequence). V gave up 4 bases and J gave up 0 bases, with 8 bases separating them.

This chain uses TRBV5-8 with TRBJ1-2; TRBD1 might be the D (6 bases). The germline V gene encodes CDR1 SGHTS and CDR2 YDEGEE. The CDR3 is made up of 14 amino acids. V was pared by 1 base and J by 8 bases, with 15 bases between. CDR3: CASSLPSTGWGYTF. The CDR3 nucleotides read TGTGCCAGCAGCTTGCCCTCGACAGGTTGGGGCTACACCTTC.

V and J are TRBV27 and TRBJ2-7; 14 nucleotides align to TRBD2. The CDR3 is made up of 15 amino acids. Trimming removed 4 bases from V and 4 bases from J; junction bases left unmatched: 3. Germline CDR1 and CDR2: MNHEY and SMNVEV (reference sequence). The CDR3 bases are TGTGCCAGCAGTTCGCGACTAGCGGGAGGGTACGAGCAGTACTTC. Amino acid sequence: CASSSRLAGGYEQYF.

This rearrangement joins TRBV27 to TRBJ2-7, with 8 nucleotides matching TRBD2. CDR3 size: 14 residues. The V segment lost 5 bases and the J segment 5 bases; nucleotides outside the gene matches: 8. Germline-derived CDR1 and CDR2 are MNHEY and SMNVEV (reference sequence). This CDR3 reads CASSTGLALDEQYF. CDR3 DNA sequence: TGTGCCAGCAGTACCGGACTAGCACTGGACGAGCAGTACTTC.

This clone was seen just once. This chain connects TRBV4-1 to TRBJ2-2; no clear D gene. The CDR3 totals 15 residues. V lost 7 bases to trimming and J lost 0 bases, with 12 bases between them. From germline, CDR1 is MGHRA and CDR2 YSYEKL. The CDR3 DNA reads as TGCGCCAGCACCCCAAGAACCGCGAACACCGGGGAGCTGTTTTTT. The encoded protein is CASTPRTANTGELFF.